A selection of T cell receptor beta chains follows, all from one sample in a study of shared clonotypes between healthy human individuals. Generated by immunoSEQ multiplex PCR, the TCRdb table keeps only in-frame clones and is missing some. This sample has 2 million to 2.5 million clones, with 85% to 95% found just once. The specimen sequenced was naive CD4+ T cells from PBMCs. The receptor source for this set is a man aged 18 to 35 in good health. Some clones in this sample may be carry-over from other donors' samples. Each CDR3 is given with its conserved first and last residue. D genes are given only for firm matches. The listing skips clone size in some rows; elsewhere it reads once, few, many or a size class.

j_call cdr3_length d_call v_call clone_size cdr3_aa cdr3_nt
TRBJ1-2 14 . TRBV28 few CASSTPGTPYGYTF TGTGCCAGCAGTACCCCCGGGACACCCTATGGCTACACCTTC
TRBJ2-7 14 . TRBV6-5 . CASSYSKGSRAENF TGTGCCAGCAGTTACTCGAAGGGTTCTAGAGCCGAGAACTTC
TRBJ2-4 13 TRBD2 TRBV7-2 . CASSWTREDIQYF TGTGCCAGCAGCTGGACCCGGGAGGACATTCAGTACTTC
TRBJ2-1 15 TRBD2 TRBV7-9 . CASSLVLAGGNEQFF TGTGCCAGCAGCTTAGTCCTAGCGGGAGGGAATGAGCAGTTCTTC
TRBJ1-1 11 . TRBV18 . CASSLQTEAFF TGTGCCAGCTCCCTCCAAACTGAAGCTTTCTTT
TRBJ2-3 18 TRBD2 TRBV28 . CASSSGTSGSMYADTQYF TGTGCCAGCAGTTCCGGGACTAGCGGGAGTATGTACGCAGATACGCAGTATTTT
TRBJ2-2 14 . TRBV6-1 . CASSPSQYPGELFF TGTGCCAGCAGTCCTTCCCAGTATCCCGGGGAGCTGTTTTTT
TRBJ1-2 13 . TRBV5-1 . CASSLQWNYGYTF TGCGCCAGCAGCTTGCAGTGGAACTATGGCTACACCTTC
TRBJ2-1 16 . TRBV5-1 once CASSLDGAHSYNEQFF TGCGCCAGCAGCTTGGATGGGGCCCACTCCTACAATGAGCAGTTCTTC
TRBJ1-3 15 TRBD1 TRBV28 . CASSLVYRGGNTIYF TGTGCCAGCAGTTTAGTTTACAGGGGGGGAAACACCATATATTTT
TRBJ1-1 13 . TRBV30 few CAWARDTNTEAFF TGTGCCTGGGCCCGGGACACGAACACTGAAGCTTTCTTT
TRBJ2-7 15 TRBD2 TRBV7-2 . CASSLGTSGSYEQYF TGTGCCAGCAGCTTAGGAACTAGCGGGAGCTACGAGCAGTACTTC
TRBJ1-5 13 . TRBV28 few CASRNRMDQPQHF TGTGCCAGCAGGAACAGGATGGATCAGCCCCAGCATTTT
TRBJ1-2 13 . TRBV6-5 . CASSYLAQVGYTF TGTGCCAGCAGTTACCTGGCCCAGGTTGGCTACACCTTC
TRBJ2-1 15 . TRBV19 . CASSITAAQRGEQFF TGTGCCAGTAGTATCACGGCCGCCCAAAGGGGTGAGCAGTTCTTC
TRBJ2-7 15 . TRBV7-8 . CASRRIRANTYEQYF TGTGCCAGCAGGCGGATCAGGGCCAATACCTACGAGCAGTACTTC
TRBJ2-7 16 TRBD1 TRBV5-1 . CASSSERGRSTYEQYF TGCGCCAGCAGCTCAGAGAGGGGGCGATCAACCTACGAGCAGTACTTC
TRBJ2-1 13 TRBD1 TRBV6-5 . CASSLSTGEGQFF TGTGCCAGCAGCCTCTCGACAGGGGAAGGGCAGTTCTTC
TRBJ1-5 16 . TRBV4-2 . CASSQYAEYSNQPQHF TGTGCCAGCAGCCAGTACGCAGAATATAGCAATCAGCCCCAGCATTTT
TRBJ1-2 15 . TRBV6-5 . CASSYSTARNYGYTF TGTGCCAGCAGTTACTCGACGGCCAGGAACTATGGCTACACCTTC
TRBJ2-3 13 . TRBV19 . CASTPEYTDTQYF TGTGCCAGTACCCCGGAGTACACAGATACGCAGTATTTT
TRBJ2-5 15 . TRBV5-3 . CARSLAEDSQETQYF TGTGCCAGAAGCTTGGCCGAGGACAGCCAAGAGACCCAGTACTTC
TRBJ1-1 14 . TRBV6-6 . CASNTPGLIAEAFF TGTGCCAGCAACACCCCGGGACTCATCGCTGAAGCTTTCTTT
TRBJ2-7 14 . TRBV4-3 . CASSQETGRYEQYF TGCGCCAGCAGCCAAGAAACAGGGCGGTACGAGCAGTACTTC